The 5 T cell receptor beta chains presented below share a single source sample, sequenced in a study of T cell repertoires in cytomegalovirus infection. Each CDR3 protein is one row after TCRdb ran MiXCR on the reads. This repertoire shows 75,000 to 95,000 distinct CDR3 sequences, about half found once; its top ten account for more than 85%. Antigen specificity for these receptors is unknown. The sequences come from CD8+ T cells from cultured PBMCs, collected from culture after CMV antigen stimulation. These TCRs come from a human donor in good health (CMV status not recorded). Some clones in this sample may be carry-over from other donors' samples.

The rearrangement joins TRBV10-3 to TRBJ2-5; 8 bases align to TRBD2. CDR3 length: 15 amino acids. Germline V gives CDR1 ENHRY, CDR2 SYGVKD. V trimming: 6 bases; J trimming: 0 bases; junction bases outside the gene matches: 6. In nucleotides, the CDR3 is TGTGCCATCAGCGCGACTAGCGATTACCAAGAGACCCAGTACTTC. Translation gives CAISATSDYQETQYF.

The chain is built from TRBV28 and TRBJ1-3; TRBD1 aligns across 7 bases. Germline lookup yields CDR1 MDHEN and CDR2 SYDVKM. The V gene end was trimmed by 6 bases and the J gene end by 0 bases; junction bases not matched to a gene: 5. The CDR3 consists of 15 residues. CDR3 coding DNA: TGTGCCAGCAGCACGACAGGGAGCTCTGGAAACACCATATATTTT. Translation: CASSTTGSSGNTIYF.

There are a few counts of this clonotype. The chain recombines TRBV19 with TRBJ2-7; the match to TRBD1 covers 9 bases. V lost 8 bases and J lost 0; bases outside the gene matches: 5. This CDR3 is built from 14 residues. CDR1 is LNHDA, CDR2 SQIVND, per germline (reference sequence). CDR3: CASADRGTSYEQYF. The CDR3 DNA reads as TGTGCCAGTGCCGACAGGGGGACCTCCTACGAGCAGTACTTC.

This clonotype has just a few counts. V is TRBV19 and J is TRBJ1-4; 9 bases agree with TRBD1. The length of the CDR3 is 15 residues. V shed 7 bases and J 7 bases; nucleotides not matched to a gene: 10. Germline assignment: CDR1 LNHDA and CDR2 SQIVND (reference sequence). The CDR3 nucleotides are TGTGCCAGTACCTCAGAGGACAGGGGTGGTGAAAAACTGTTTTTT. It codes for CASTSEDRGGEKLFF.

The chain combines TRBV7-8 with TRBJ1-5, with TRBD1 as a possible D gene (5 bases). The germline V gene has CDR1 SGHVS and CDR2 FQNEAQ. Trimming stripped 5 bases from V and 5 bases from J, with 13 bases between. The CDR3 length is 14 residues. The chain's CDR3 is CASSLGQIHQPQHF. The CDR3 DNA reads TGTGCCAGCAGCCTAGGACAAATTCATCAGCCCCAGCATTTT.